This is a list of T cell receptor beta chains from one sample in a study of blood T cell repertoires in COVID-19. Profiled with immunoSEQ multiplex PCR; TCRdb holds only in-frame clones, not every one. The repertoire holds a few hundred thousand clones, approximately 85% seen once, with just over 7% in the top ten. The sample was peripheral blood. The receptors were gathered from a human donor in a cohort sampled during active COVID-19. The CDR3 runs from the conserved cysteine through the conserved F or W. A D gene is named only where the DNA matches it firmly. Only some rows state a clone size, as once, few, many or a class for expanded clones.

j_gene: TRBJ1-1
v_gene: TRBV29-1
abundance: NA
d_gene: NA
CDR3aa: CSVVGEGYGLSEAFF
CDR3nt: TGCAGCGTTGTTGGGGAGGGCTATGGGCTAAGTGAAGCTTTCTTT

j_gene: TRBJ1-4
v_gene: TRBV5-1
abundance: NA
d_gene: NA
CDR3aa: CASSLMGPTTNEKLFF
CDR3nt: TGCGCCAGCAGCCTTATGGGGCCAACAACTAATGAAAAACTGTTTTTT

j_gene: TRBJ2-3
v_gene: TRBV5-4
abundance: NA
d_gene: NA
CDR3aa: CATQGGGLTDTQYF
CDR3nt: TGTGCCACCCAAGGGGGGGGCCTCACAGATACGCAGTATTTT

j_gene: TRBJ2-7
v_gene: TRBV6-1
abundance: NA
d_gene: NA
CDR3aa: CASSELPGSAPRLYEQYF
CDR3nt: TGTGCCAGCAGTGAACTTCCAGGCAGTGCTCCCAGGTTGTACGAGCAGTACTTC

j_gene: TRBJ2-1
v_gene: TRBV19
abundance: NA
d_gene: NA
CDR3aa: CASSARGGVYNEQFF
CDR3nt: TGTGCCAGTAGTGCCCGGGGTGGGGTCTACAATGAGCAGTTCTTC

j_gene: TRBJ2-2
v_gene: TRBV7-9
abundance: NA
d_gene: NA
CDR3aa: CASGPGTSNTGELFF
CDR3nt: TGTGCCAGCGGGCCCGGGACTTCGAACACCGGGGAGCTGTTTTTT

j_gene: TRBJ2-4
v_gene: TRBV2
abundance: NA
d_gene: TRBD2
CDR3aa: CASLPGLENIQYF
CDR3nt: TGTGCCAGCCTCCCGGGACTAGAAAACATTCAGTACTTC

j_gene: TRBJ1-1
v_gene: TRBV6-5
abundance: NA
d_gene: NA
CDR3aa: CASSYGGDTEAFF
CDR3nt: TGTGCCAGCAGTTACGGGGGGGACACTGAAGCTTTCTTT

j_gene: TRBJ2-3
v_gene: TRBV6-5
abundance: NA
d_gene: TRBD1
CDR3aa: CASRKAQGFTDTQYF
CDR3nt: TGTGCCAGCAGGAAAGCACAGGGGTTCACAGATACGCAGTATTTT

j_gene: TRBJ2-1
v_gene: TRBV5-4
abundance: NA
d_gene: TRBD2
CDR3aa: CASSLGLAGGVYNEQFF
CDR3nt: TGTGCCAGCAGCTTGGGGCTAGCGGGGGGGGTCTACAATGAGCAGTTCTTC

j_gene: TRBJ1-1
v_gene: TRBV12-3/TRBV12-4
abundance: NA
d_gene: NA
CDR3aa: CASSLPQNTEAFF
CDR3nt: TGTGCCAGCAGCCTACCGCAGAACACTGAAGCTTTCTTT

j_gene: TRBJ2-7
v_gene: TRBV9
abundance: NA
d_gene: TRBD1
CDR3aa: CASSAGTGGYEQYF
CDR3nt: TGTGCCAGCAGCGCCGGGACAGGAGGCTACGAGCAGTACTTC

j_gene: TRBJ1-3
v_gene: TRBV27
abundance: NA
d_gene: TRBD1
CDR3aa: CASSLFRGQGLAAIYF
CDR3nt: TGTGCCAGCAGTTTGTTTCGAGGACAGGGGCTCGCAGCCATATATTTT

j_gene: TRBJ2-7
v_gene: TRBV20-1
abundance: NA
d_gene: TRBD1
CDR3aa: CSASGTGPYEQYF
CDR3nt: TGCAGTGCTAGTGGGACAGGGCCCTACGAGCAGTACTTC

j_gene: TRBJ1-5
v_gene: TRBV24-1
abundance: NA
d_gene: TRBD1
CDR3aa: CATSDPSTGGNQPQHF
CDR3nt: TGTGCCACCAGTGATCCCTCGACAGGGGGGAATCAGCCCCAGCATTTT

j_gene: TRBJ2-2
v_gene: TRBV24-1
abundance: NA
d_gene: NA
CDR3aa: CATSAGAGELFF
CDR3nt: TGTGCCACCTCAGCAGGGGCCGGGGAGCTGTTTTTT

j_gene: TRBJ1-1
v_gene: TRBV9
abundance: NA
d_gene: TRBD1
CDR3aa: CASSGGTGLNTEAFF
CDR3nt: TGTGCCAGCAGCGGAGGGACAGGCTTGAACACTGAAGCTTTCTTT

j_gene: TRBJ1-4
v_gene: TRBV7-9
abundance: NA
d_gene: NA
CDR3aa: CASSHKTTRGSNEKLFF
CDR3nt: TGTGCCAGCAGCCATAAAACCACACGGGGTAGTAATGAAAAACTGTTTTTT

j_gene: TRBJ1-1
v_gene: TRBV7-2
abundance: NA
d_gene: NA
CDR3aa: CASSLEKMREAFF
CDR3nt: TGTGCCAGCAGCTTAGAGAAGATGAGGGAAGCTTTCTTT

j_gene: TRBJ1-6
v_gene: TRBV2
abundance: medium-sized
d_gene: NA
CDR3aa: CASREGSSYNSPLHF
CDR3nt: TGTGCCAGCAGGGAAGGGAGCTCCTATAATTCACCCCTCCACTTT

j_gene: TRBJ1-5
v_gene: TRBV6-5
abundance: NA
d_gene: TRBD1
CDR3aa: CASSRTGGRYQPQHF
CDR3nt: TGTGCCAGCAGTCGGACAGGCGGGCGCTATCAGCCCCAGCATTTT

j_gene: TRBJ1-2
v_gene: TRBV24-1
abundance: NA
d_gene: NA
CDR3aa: CATSVGQTDGYTF
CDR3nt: TGTGCCACCAGTGTGGGGCAGACCGATGGCTACACCTTC

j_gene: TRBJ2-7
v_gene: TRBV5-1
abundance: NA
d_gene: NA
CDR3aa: CASSPTSGTLYEQYF
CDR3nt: TGCGCCAGCAGCCCCACCTCCGGGACACTGTACGAGCAGTACTTC

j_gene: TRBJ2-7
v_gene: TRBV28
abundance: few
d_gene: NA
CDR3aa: CASSSGGRYEQYF
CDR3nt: TGTGCCAGCAGTTCCGGGGGAAGGTACGAGCAGTACTTC

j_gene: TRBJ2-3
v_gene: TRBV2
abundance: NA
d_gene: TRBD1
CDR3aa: CAWNRGQGGTDTQYF
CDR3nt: TGTGCCTGGAATCGGGGACAGGGGGGAACAGATACGCAGTATTTT

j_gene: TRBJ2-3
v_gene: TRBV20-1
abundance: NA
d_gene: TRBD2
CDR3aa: CSASRGGTDTQYF
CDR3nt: TGCAGTGCTAGTCGGGGGGGGACGGATACGCAGTATTTT

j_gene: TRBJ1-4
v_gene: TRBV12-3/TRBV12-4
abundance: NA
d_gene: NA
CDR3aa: CARVDGCAEKLFF
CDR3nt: TGTGCCAGGGTAGACGGGTGTGCGGAAAAACTGTTTTTT

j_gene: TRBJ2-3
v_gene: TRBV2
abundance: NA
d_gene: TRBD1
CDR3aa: CASSDRQGATDTQYF
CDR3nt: TGTGCCAGCAGCGACCGACAGGGGGCCACAGATACGCAGTATTTT

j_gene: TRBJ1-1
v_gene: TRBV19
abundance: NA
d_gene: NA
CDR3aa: CASSIRRGSTPEAFF
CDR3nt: TGTGCCAGTAGTATTAGAAGGGGGTCTACTCCTGAAGCTTTCTTT

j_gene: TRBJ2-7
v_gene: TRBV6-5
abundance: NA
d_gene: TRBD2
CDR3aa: CASKGELAAYEQYF
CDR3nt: TGTGCCAGCAAAGGGGAACTAGCGGCTTACGAGCAGTACTTC

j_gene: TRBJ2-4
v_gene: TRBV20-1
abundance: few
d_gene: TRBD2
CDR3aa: CSASTSGGSGIQYF
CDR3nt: TGCAGTGCTAGTACTAGCGGGGGATCGGGCATTCAGTACTTC